The 9 T cell receptor beta chains below all came from one sample that was sequenced in a study of identical twins. TCRdb re-analysed the 5' RACE reads in MiXCR, keeping a single row per CDR3 protein. The table records about 890,000 distinct CDR3 sequences, 12% of them present only once. These data also featured in a second study, about yellow fever vaccine responses in identical twins.

The source material was PBMCs. Source of these receptors: a woman aged 18-35 years in good health.

The sample holds a few counts of this clonotype. This rearrangement joins TRBV2 to TRBJ2-7; 7 positions agree with TRBD2. Per germline, CDR1 SNHLY and CDR2 FYNNEI. V lost 11 bases and J lost 6; bases outside the gene matches: 10. This CDR3 is 12 amino acids long. CDR3 protein: CAGGGETGEQYF. Here the CDR3 DNA reads TGTGCCGGGGGGGGGGAGACGGGCGAGCAGTACTTC.

This clonotype showed up just a few times. The chain employs TRBV14 and TRBJ2-2; no firm D call. Trimming pared 1 base from V and 1 base from J, leaving 4 bases between. Per the germline V gene, CDR1 is SGHDN and CDR2 is FVKESK. CDR3 length equals 14 residues. The CDR3 nucleotides read TGTGCCAGCAGCCAAGGGTGGAACACCGGGGAGCTGTTTTTT. This sequence encodes CASSQGWNTGELFF.

This clonotype was seen more than once but under ten times. This chain connects TRBV5-1 to TRBJ2-5; D is unresolved. The V and J ends lost 0 bases and 0 bases respectively, with 9 bases between them. Germline values: CDR1 SGHRS, CDR2 YFSETQ. The CDR3 covers 15 residues. In DNA, the CDR3 is TGCGCCAGCAGCTTGGGGCTAGGAAACCAAGAGACCCAGTACTTC. Translating gives CASSLGLGNQETQYF.

This clonotype has only a few counts. The chain carries TRBV10-3 and TRBJ2-1, with D possibly being TRBD2 (6 bases). The CDR3 runs to 14 residues. Deletions cut 8 bases from V and 0 bases from J, with 11 bases between. The V gene's germline CDR1 is ENHRY and CDR2 SYGVKD. CDR3 amino acids: CAIGTEISYNEQFF. Written as DNA, the CDR3 is TGTGCCATCGGGACTGAGATCTCCTACAATGAGCAGTTCTTC.

This clonotype came up many times. The rearrangement uses TRBV24-1 and TRBJ2-2; 7 positions agree with TRBD2. The trim removed 8 bases at V and 1 base at J, leaving 6 bases unmatched. Germline V gene data show CDR1 as KGHDR and CDR2 as SFDVKD. CDR3 length: 15 residues. This CDR3 is CATTDSGRNTGELFF. In DNA, the CDR3 is TGTGCCACCACCGATAGCGGGCGGAACACCGGGGAGCTGTTTTTT.

This clonotype was observed at least ten times. The rearrangement links TRBV4-1 to TRBJ2-5; 8 bases match TRBD1. Trimming at V came to 4 bases and at J to 4 bases, leaving 14 bases not matched to a gene. Germline values: CDR1 MGHRA, CDR2 YSYEKL. The CDR3 runs 17 residues. The CDR3 spells CASSPQGDRRLGETQYF. In DNA form, the CDR3 reads TGCGCCAGCAGCCCCCAGGGGGACAGGAGGTTGGGAGAGACCCAGTACTTC.

The rearrangement uses TRBV5-4 and TRBJ1-3; no clear D gene. The V end lost 4 bases, the J end lost 0 bases, and 11 bases lay between the germline ends. The germline CDR1 and CDR2 sequences are SGHNT and YYREEE (reference sequence). This CDR3 spans 15 amino acids. CDR3 nucleotide sequence: TGTGCCAGCAGCCCACGGGAGGGCTCTGGAAACACCATATATTTT. Translating gives CASSPREGSGNTIYF.

V and J are TRBV4-2 and TRBJ1-6; the D gene is possibly TRBD1 (6 bases). The CDR3 loop spans 16 amino acids. V lost 0 bases, J lost 8 bases, and 14 bases lay in between. Per the germline V gene, CDR1 is LGHNA and CDR2 is YNFKEQ. The DNA for the CDR3 is TGTGCCAGCAGCCAAGATCAGGGGTTTATGGATTCACCCCTCCACTTT. Protein sequence: CASSQDQGFMDSPLHF.

This clonotype appeared a few times. V and J are TRBV27 and TRBJ2-1; tentatively, D is TRBD2 (7 bases). The CDR3 consists of 15 residues. CDR1 and CDR2 (germline): MNHEY, SMNVEV (reference sequence). Deletions cut 7 bases from V and 7 bases from J, with 20 bases between. The CDR3 sequence is CASTPGGGPLNEQFF. DNA for the CDR3: TGTGCCAGCACCCCCGGCGGGGGCCCCCTTAATGAGCAGTTCTTC.